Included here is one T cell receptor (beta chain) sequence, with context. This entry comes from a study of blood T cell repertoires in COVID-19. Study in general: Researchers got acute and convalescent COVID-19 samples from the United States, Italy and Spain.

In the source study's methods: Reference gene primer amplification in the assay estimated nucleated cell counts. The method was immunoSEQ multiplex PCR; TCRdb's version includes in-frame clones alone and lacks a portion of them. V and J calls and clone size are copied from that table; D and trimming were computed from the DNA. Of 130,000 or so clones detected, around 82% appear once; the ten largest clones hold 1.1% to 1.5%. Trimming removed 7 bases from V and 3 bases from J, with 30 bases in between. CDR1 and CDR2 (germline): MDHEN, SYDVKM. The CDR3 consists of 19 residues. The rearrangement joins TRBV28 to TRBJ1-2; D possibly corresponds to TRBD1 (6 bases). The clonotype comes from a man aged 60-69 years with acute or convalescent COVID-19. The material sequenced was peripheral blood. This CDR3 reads CASNNYFKLRTDTDYGYTF. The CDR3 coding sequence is TGTGCCAGCAACAACTATTTCAAACTTAGGACAGATACCGACTATGGCTACACCTTC.